A single sample gave rise to the 7 T cell receptor beta chains below, sequenced in a study of T cell repertoires in cytomegalovirus infection. Each CDR3 protein is one row after TCRdb ran MiXCR on the reads. This table has 200,000 or so distinct CDR3 sequences, roughly 20% appearing once. Input material: PBMCs. Receptors were obtained from a human donor in good health (CMV status not recorded). Some clones in this sample may be carry-over from other donors' samples.

The V call is TRBV15, the J call TRBJ1-4; maybe TRBD1 (5 bases). Germline assignment: CDR1 LNHNV and CDR2 YYDKDF (reference sequence). The length of the CDR3 is 14 residues. V was cut by 4 bases and J by 6 bases, with 12 bases left in between. The CDR3 loop reads CATSTDLGDEKLFF. The CDR3 nucleotides are TGTGCCACCAGCACCGATCTGGGGGATGAAAAACTGTTTTTT.

In its sample, this clonotype was seen a few times. The rearrangement links TRBV7-8 to TRBJ2-3, with 7 bases identical to TRBD2. The germline V gene encodes CDR1 SGHVS and CDR2 FQNEAQ. CDR3 length: 17 amino acids. V shed 4 bases, J shed 5 bases, and the junction held 15 bases outside the gene matches. CDR3 sequence reads: CASSSREPWAAQDTQYF. CDR3 bases: TGTGCCAGCAGCTCGCGGGAGCCCTGGGCGGCACAAGATACGCAGTATTTT. Together with reference TRBV7-8 and TRBJ2-3, the CDR3 gives the full variable domain: GAGVSQSPRYKVAKRGQDVALRCDPISGHVSLFWYQQALGQGPEFLTYFQNEAQLDKSGLPSDRFFAERPEGSVSTLKIQRTQQEDSAVYLCASSSREPWAAQDTQYFGPGTRLTVL.

V and J are TRBV20-1 and TRBJ1-1, with D uncertain. V lost 6 bases and J 5 bases, leaving 13 bases between the germline ends. CDR3 length: 12 residues. Germline V gene sequence: CDR1 DFQATT, CDR2 SNEGSKA (reference sequence). In DNA, the CDR3 is TGCAGTGCGTCTGGTCCGGTGACTGAAGCTTTCTTT. This gives the protein CSASGPVTEAFF.

In its sample, this clonotype was seen a few times. This rearrangement joins TRBV28 to TRBJ2-3; 12 nucleotides align to TRBD2. Per the germline V gene, CDR1 is MDHEN and CDR2 is SYDVKM. Unmatched junction bases numbered 10, after V lost 4 bases and J lost 5 bases. The CDR3 length is 17 residues. The chain's CDR3 is CASSSPNGLAGRDTQYF. The CDR3, as DNA: TGTGCCAGCAGTTCGCCCAACGGACTAGCGGGAAGAGATACGCAGTATTTT.

The chain employs TRBV3-1 and TRBJ1-1; 7 bases are a match to TRBD1. Germline V gene lookup returns CDR1 LGHDT and CDR2 YNNKEL (reference sequence). The CDR3 length is 13 residues. V gave up 3 bases and J gave up 6 bases; unmatched junction bases: 4. The CDR3 DNA is TGTGCCAGCAGCCAGCTAAGGGGGCCTGAAGCTTTCTTT. Translation: CASSQLRGPEAFF.

The chain combines TRBV7-2 with TRBJ2-5, with a tentative D call TRBD2 (6 bases). This CDR3 is 13 amino acids long. Trimming shortened V by 1 base and J by 4 bases, and 7 bases separated the two germline ends. Germline CDR1 reads SGHTA; CDR2 reads FQGNSA. CDR3 bases: TGTGCCAGCAGCTTAGTAGCGGTAGAGACCCAGTACTTC. This codes for CASSLVAVETQYF.

This clonotype has just a few counts. J is TRBJ1-2 and V is TRBV10-3; no clear D gene. This CDR3 spans 15 amino acids. Germline values: CDR1 ENHRY, CDR2 SYGVKD. With 6 bases removed from V and 4 bases from J, the gap between germline ends came to 18 bases. In DNA form, the CDR3 reads TGTGCCATCAGGGAACCTGTAATATATGGCTATGGCTACACCTTC. It is translated as CAIREPVIYGYGYTF.